This T cell receptor (beta chain) comes out of a study of blood T cell repertoires in COVID-19. The CDR3 consists of 14 residues. Looked up from germline, CDR1 is MDHEN and CDR2 is SYDVKM. The V end was cut by 4 bases, the J end by 7 bases, with 13 bases between. The repertoire was sequenced with immunoSEQ multiplex PCR; TCRdb's copy has only in-frame clones and lacks some. The sample has 150,000 to 200,000 clones, around 85% seen once. The clonotype comes from a woman older than 75 with acute or convalescent COVID-19. The chain carries TRBV28 and TRBJ1-4, with unresolved D. Sequenced material: peripheral blood. The DNA of the CDR3 is TGTGCCAGCAGTTCAACCCTACCCGGTGAAAAACTGTTTTTT. Protein product: CASSSTLPGEKLFF.